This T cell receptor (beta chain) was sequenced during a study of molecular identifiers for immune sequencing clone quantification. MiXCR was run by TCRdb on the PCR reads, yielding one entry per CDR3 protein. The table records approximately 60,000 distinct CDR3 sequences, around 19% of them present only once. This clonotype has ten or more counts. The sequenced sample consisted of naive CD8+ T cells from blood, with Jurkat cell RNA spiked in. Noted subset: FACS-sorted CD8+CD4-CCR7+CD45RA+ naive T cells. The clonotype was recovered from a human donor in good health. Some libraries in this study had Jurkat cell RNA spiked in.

The DNA of the CDR3 is TGTGCCAGTAGTATAGGGACTACAAGCACAGATACGCAGTATTTT. It is translated as CASSIGTTSTDTQYF. This chain uses TRBV19 with TRBJ2-3, with D possibly TRBD2 on 6 matching bases. The V end lost 1 base, the J end lost 0 bases, and 8 bases lay between the germline ends. The CDR3 runs 15 residues. Germline V gene sequence: CDR1 LNHDA, CDR2 SQIVND (reference sequence).